The next 27 T cell receptor beta chains were all read from a single sample in a study of beta chain features in type 1 diabetes. These TCRs' antigens remain unknown. Expressed TCRB transcripts got sequenced, as all isolated RNA was reverse transcribed. Assay used: immunoSEQ multiplex PCR; TCRdb lists only in-frame clones, some missing. The sample yields 600,000 or so clones, 9.5% to 15% seen once. Study outcomes and limitations: Moderately but significantly shorter TCRB CDR3s were found in Type 1 diabetes patients in all four CD4+ subsets.

The sequenced material came from naive CD4+ T cells from blood. All receptors come from a man aged 25-45 years with type 1 diabetes.

The V and J genes are TRBV14 and TRBJ1-5; maybe TRBD1 (6 bases). Trimming shortened V by 6 bases and J by 7 bases, and 13 bases separated the two germline ends. This CDR3 spans 13 amino acids. Looked up from germline, CDR1 is SGHDN and CDR2 is FVKESK. This chain's CDR3 is CASSQGMGQPQHF. The CDR3 DNA follows: TGTGCCAGCAGTCAGGGGATGGGACAGCCCCAGCATTTT.

The chain recombines TRBV27 with TRBJ1-2; D is unresolved. Germline V gene data show CDR1 as MNHEY and CDR2 as SMNVEV (reference sequence). The CDR3 covers 13 residues. The V end lost 3 bases, the J end lost 9 bases, and 14 bases lay between the germline ends. The CDR3 loop is CASSFEGRHRYTF. CDR3 DNA sequence: TGTGCCAGCAGTTTCGAAGGGAGGCATCGCTACACCTTC.

This chain's CDR3 is CASSGLVRQHF. For the CDR3, the DNA is TGTGCCAGCAGTGGGTTGGTACGCCAGCATTTT. The rearrangement links TRBV6-6 to TRBJ1-5; D is unclear. CDR3 length: 11 amino acids. In germline, CDR1 is MNHNY, CDR2 SVGAGI (reference sequence). V was shortened by 5 bases and J by 12 bases, with 11 bases between the two germline ends.

The chain joins TRBV2 to TRBJ1-2, with D uncertain. The CDR3 has 13 residues. Germline V gene lookup returns CDR1 SNHLY and CDR2 FYNNEI. Trimming took 8 bases from V and 7 from J, leaving 17 bases between them. The CDR3 bases are TGTGCCAGCCGAAAGGAGGTGGGGTCTGGCTACACCTTC. It specifies CASRKEVGSGYTF.

The V and J genes are TRBV5-1 and TRBJ2-7, with D perhaps matching TRBD1 (5 bases). CDR3 size: 15 residues. Trimming removed 6 bases at V and 2 bases at J, with 18 bases between. The V gene's germline CDR1 is SGHRS and CDR2 YFSETQ. CDR3 nucleotide sequence: TGCGCCAGCACTACTGATCCAGGGTTTACCTACGAGCAGTACTTC. Residues: CASTTDPGFTYEQYF.

This chain joins TRBV4-3 and TRBJ2-5; D not certain. There are 12 residues in the CDR3. Trimming took off 1 base at V and 9 bases at J, with 9 bases between the two ends. Germline V gene lookup returns CDR1 LGHNA and CDR2 YSLEER. CDR3 bases: TGCGCCAGCAGCCAAGCCAGTGTGCCCCAGTACTTC. Protein product: CASSQASVPQYF.

A few counts support this clone. The chain employs TRBV7-2 and TRBJ2-3; tentatively, D is TRBD1 (6 bases). V was shortened by 5 bases and J by 8 bases, with 17 bases between the two germline ends. This CDR3 comprises 14 residues. Germline CDR1 is SGHTA and CDR2 is FQGNSA. The CDR3: CASSETGTGPTQYF. CDR3 bases: TGTGCCAGCAGCGAAACAGGGACGGGACCTACGCAGTATTTT. Filled out from reference TRBV7-2 and TRBJ2-3, the complete variable domain reads GAGVSQSPSNKVTEKGKDVELRCDPISGHTALYWYRQSLGQGLEFLIYFQGNSAPDKSGLPSDRFSAERTGGSVSTLTIQRTQQEDSAVYLCASSETGTGPTQYFGPGTRLTVL.

The chain carries TRBV9 and TRBJ1-2, with TRBD1 identical over 10 bases. The CDR3 runs to 14 residues. Trimming cost V 0 bases and J 8 bases; bases outside gene matches: 4. Germline values: CDR1 SGDLS, CDR2 YYNGEE. The CDR3 sequence is CASSVVGTGAGYTF. The CDR3 DNA follows: TGTGCCAGCAGCGTAGTAGGGACAGGGGCCGGCTACACCTTC.

The V call is TRBV2, the J call TRBJ2-5; D gene ambiguous. Germline V CDR1 and CDR2: SNHLY, FYNNEI. V was trimmed by 4 bases and J by 4 bases, leaving 4 bases between them. This CDR3 has 11 amino acids. For the CDR3, the DNA is TGTGCCAGCAGTGCGATAGAGACCCAGTACTTC. This encodes CASSAIETQYF. The variable domain in full, with the rest retrieved from reference TRBV2 and TRBJ2-5, is EPEVTQTPSHQVTQMGQEVILRCVPISNHLYFYWYRQILGQKVEFLVSFYNNEISEKSEIFDDQFSVERPDGSNFTLKIRSTKLEDSAMYFCASSAIETQYFGPGTRLLVL.

The chain has TRBV5-6 and TRBJ1-1; 9 bases fit TRBD1. CDR1 is SGHDT, CDR2 YYEEEE, per germline. V gave up 4 bases and J gave up 3 bases; unmatched junction bases: 7. The CDR3 spans 15 residues. CDR3 region: CASSLGTGRDTEAFF. The CDR3 nucleotides read TGTGCCAGCAGCCTCGGGACAGGGAGGGACACTGAAGCTTTCTTT.

The chain is built from TRBV28 and TRBJ2-1, with D tentatively TRBD1 (5 bases). This CDR3 region has 13 residues. The V gene lost 2 bases and the J gene lost 9 bases, with 11 bases spanning the gap. CDR1 and CDR2 from the germline V gene are MDHEN and SYDVKM. The CDR3 sequence: CASSLKQAAEQFF. The CDR3 DNA reads as TGTGCCAGCAGTTTAAAACAGGCTGCTGAGCAGTTCTTC.

The rearrangement links TRBV28 to TRBJ1-1; D perhaps matches TRBD1 (6 bases). The length of the CDR3 is 11 residues. The germline V gene has CDR1 MDHEN and CDR2 SYDVKM. Trimming removed 11 bases at V and 7 bases at J, with 14 bases between. The CDR3 coding sequence is TGTGCCTGCTGGGGGGCGTTTGAAGCTTTCTTT. Its protein is CACWGAFEAFF.

This clone was counted a few times. This rearrangement joins TRBV4-3 to TRBJ1-5; 10 bases are a match to TRBD1. Germline CDR1 and CDR2: LGHNA and YSLEER. Trimming at V came to 4 bases and at J to 5 bases, leaving 5 bases not matched to a gene. CDR3 size: 15 residues. The CDR3 DNA reads as TGCGCCAGCAGCCTAGACAGGGGGCCATATCAGCCCCAGCATTTT. Its protein product is CASSLDRGPYQPQHF.

A few counts support this clone. The CDR3 nucleotides are TGTGCCAGTACTGACCTGGGGACTCCGGTTAATGAGCAGTTCTTC. Protein product: CASTDLGTPVNEQFF. The genes are TRBV19 and TRBJ2-1, with D perhaps TRBD2 (6 bases). The germline V gene has CDR1 LNHDA and CDR2 SQIVND (reference sequence). This CDR3 is built from 15 residues. V lost 7 bases to trimming and J lost 7 bases, with 20 bases between them.

The chain is built from TRBV6-6 and TRBJ2-1; 10 nucleotides line up with TRBD1. V was clipped by 6 bases and J by 9 bases; unmatched bases: 11. The CDR3 extends over 15 amino acids. Germline values: CDR1 MNHNY, CDR2 SVGAGI (reference sequence). The CDR3 DNA follows: TGTGCCAGCAGCGGGGGACAGGGGAGCTTAACTGAGCAGTTCTTC. This encodes CASSGGQGSLTEQFF.

This clone was detected a few times. The rearrangement links TRBV16 to TRBJ1-2, with D tentatively TRBD1 (5 bases). The germline V gene encodes CDR1 KGHSY and CDR2 FQNENV. Deletions cut 0 bases from V and 5 bases from J, with 16 bases between. This CDR3 comprises 16 residues. The CDR3 bases are TGTGCCAGCAGCCAATCTAATAGAGCGGGGCGTTATGGCTACACCTTC. Translating gives CASSQSNRAGRYGYTF.

V is TRBV9 and J is TRBJ2-1; no clear D gene. There are 13 residues in the CDR3. Germline loops: CDR1 SGDLS, CDR2 YYNGEE. Trimming cost V 0 bases and J 6 bases, with 7 bases left between them. The CDR3: CASSVAPANEQFF. The CDR3 nucleotides read TGTGCCAGCAGCGTAGCCCCGGCCAATGAGCAGTTCTTC.

This clone has ten or more counts. The V call is TRBV7-2, the J call TRBJ2-4; D ambiguous. Germline loops: CDR1 SGHTA, CDR2 FQGNSA. The CDR3 spans 14 residues. V was cut by 1 base and J by 6 bases, with 10 bases left in between. In DNA form, the CDR3 reads TGTGCCAGCAGCTTAGGGGGATCTGTAAACATTCAGTACTTC. Amino acids: CASSLGGSVNIQYF.

There are a few counts of this clone. The chain links TRBV12-5 to TRBJ2-1; 12 positions agree with TRBD1. The junction had 7 bases not matched to a gene; V was cut back by 4 bases and J by 9 bases. Germline V gene data show CDR1 as LGHNT and CDR2 as FRNRAP. The CDR3 sequence is 15 residues long. The CDR3 sequence is CASGSPGQGAGEQFF. The CDR3 bases are TGTGCTAGTGGTTCTCCGGGACAGGGGGCTGGTGAGCAGTTCTTC.

This rearrangement joins TRBV6-5 to TRBJ1-2; D remains ambiguous. The CDR3 runs to 14 residues. Germline CDR1 MNHEY, CDR2 SVGAGI. V shed 6 bases and J shed 6 bases, with 17 bases lying between them. CDR3 sequence: CASSSGPSGDGYTF. The CDR3 bases are TGTGCCAGCAGCTCCGGCCCTTCGGGAGATGGCTACACCTTC.

The chain recombines TRBV30 with TRBJ2-5; possible D gene TRBD1, 5 bases. CDR3 size: 14 residues. V was trimmed by 0 bases and J by 3 bases, leaving 11 bases between them. Germline CDR1 GTSNPN, CDR2 SVGIG (reference sequence). Here the CDR3 reads CAWSVLRGKETQYF. CDR3 DNA sequence: TGTGCCTGGAGTGTACTAAGGGGAAAAGAGACCCAGTACTTC.

The sample holds a few counts of this clone. The chain joins TRBV27 to TRBJ2-2, with D tentatively TRBD2 (5 bases). V was shortened by 5 bases and J by 0 bases, with 10 bases between the two germline ends. Per germline, CDR1 MNHEY and CDR2 SMNVEV (reference sequence). The CDR3 length is 15 residues. The CDR3 coding sequence is TGTGCCAGCAGTCGCGGGCACGCGAACACCGGGGAGCTGTTTTTT. It specifies CASSRGHANTGELFF.

The chain carries TRBV27 and TRBJ2-7, with a weak D call TRBD2 (5 bases). Germline V lookup: CDR1 MNHEY, CDR2 SMNVEV (reference sequence). The CDR3 extends over 15 amino acids. Between the trimmed V and J ends, which lost 3 bases and 5 bases, there was a span of 17 bases. The CDR3 protein is CASSFRRAGEHEQYF. The CDR3 nucleotides read TGTGCCAGCAGTTTCCGGCGGGCCGGGGAGCACGAGCAGTACTTC.

The chain joins TRBV4-2 to TRBJ1-5; maybe TRBD1 (5 bases). CDR3 length equals 16 residues. Germline lookup yields CDR1 LGHNA and CDR2 YNFKEQ. V lost 4 bases and J 3 bases, leaving 16 bases between the germline ends. The CDR3 protein is CASSRLYGAPNQPQHF. The CDR3 DNA reads as TGTGCCAGCAGCCGGCTCTACGGGGCGCCCAATCAGCCCCAGCATTTT.

This clone has only one observation. The V call is TRBV11-2, the J call TRBJ2-5; 9 bases match TRBD1. Trimming took 3 bases from V and 2 from J; bases not matched to a gene: 7. Germline assignment: CDR1 SGHAT and CDR2 FQNNGV. The CDR3 is 16 residues long. CDR3 region: CASSFIRGQGQETQYF. DNA for the CDR3: TGTGCCAGCAGCTTCATAAGGGGACAGGGACAAGAGACCCAGTACTTC.

The chain has TRBV18 and TRBJ2-5; TRBD2 agrees at 12 bases. In germline, CDR1 is KGHSH, CDR2 LQKENI. This CDR3 comprises 16 residues. After removal of 6 bases from V and 2 bases from J, the junction contained 7 bases not matched to a gene. CDR3 in amino acids: CASSSTSGGNQETQYF. The DNA of the CDR3 is TGTGCCAGCTCTTCGACTAGCGGGGGCAATCAAGAGACCCAGTACTTC.

The rearrangement links TRBV7-9 to TRBJ2-7; TRBD2 matches at 10 bases. The germline V gene has CDR1 SEHNR and CDR2 FQNEAQ (reference sequence). V lost 8 bases to trimming and J lost 7 bases; unmatched junction nucleotides: 8. This CDR3 comprises 13 residues. This CDR3 reads CASGGLAVREQYF. Written as DNA, the CDR3 is TGTGCCAGCGGTGGACTAGCGGTTAGGGAGCAGTACTTC.